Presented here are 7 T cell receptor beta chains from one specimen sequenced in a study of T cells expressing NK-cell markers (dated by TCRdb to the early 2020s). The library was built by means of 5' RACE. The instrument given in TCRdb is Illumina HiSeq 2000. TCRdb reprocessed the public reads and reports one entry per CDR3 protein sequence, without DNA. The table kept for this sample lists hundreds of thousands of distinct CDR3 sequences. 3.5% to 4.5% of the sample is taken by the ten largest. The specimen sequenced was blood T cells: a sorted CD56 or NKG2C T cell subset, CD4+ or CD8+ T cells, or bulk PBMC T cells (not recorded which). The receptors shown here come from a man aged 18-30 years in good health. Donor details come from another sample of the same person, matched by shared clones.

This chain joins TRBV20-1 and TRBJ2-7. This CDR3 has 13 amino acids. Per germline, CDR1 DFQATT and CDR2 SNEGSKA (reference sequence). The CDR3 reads CSAREGSLDEQYF.

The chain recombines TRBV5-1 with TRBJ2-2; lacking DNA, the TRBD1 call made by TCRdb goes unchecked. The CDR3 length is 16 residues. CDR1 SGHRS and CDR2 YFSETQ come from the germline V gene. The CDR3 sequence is CASRSTGDSSTGELFF.

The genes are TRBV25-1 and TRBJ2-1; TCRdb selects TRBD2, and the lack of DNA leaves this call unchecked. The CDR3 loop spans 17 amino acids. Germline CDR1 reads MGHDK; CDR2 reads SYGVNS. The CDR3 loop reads CASSERTGLDSYNEQFF.

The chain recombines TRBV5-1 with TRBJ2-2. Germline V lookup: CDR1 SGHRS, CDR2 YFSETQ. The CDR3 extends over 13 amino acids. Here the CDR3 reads CASNMDWTGELFF.

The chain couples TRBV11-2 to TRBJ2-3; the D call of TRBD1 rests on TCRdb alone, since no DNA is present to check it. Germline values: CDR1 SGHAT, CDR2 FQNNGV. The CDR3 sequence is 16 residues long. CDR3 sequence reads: CASSLEGGTGTDTQYF.

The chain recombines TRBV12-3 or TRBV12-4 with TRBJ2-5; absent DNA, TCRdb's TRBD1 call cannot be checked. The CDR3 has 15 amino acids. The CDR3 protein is CASSLRVGTAGTQYF.

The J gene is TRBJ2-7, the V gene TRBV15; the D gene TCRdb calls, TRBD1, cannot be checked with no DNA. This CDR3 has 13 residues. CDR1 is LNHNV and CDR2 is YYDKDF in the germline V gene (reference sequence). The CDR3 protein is CATSLQPRDEQYF.